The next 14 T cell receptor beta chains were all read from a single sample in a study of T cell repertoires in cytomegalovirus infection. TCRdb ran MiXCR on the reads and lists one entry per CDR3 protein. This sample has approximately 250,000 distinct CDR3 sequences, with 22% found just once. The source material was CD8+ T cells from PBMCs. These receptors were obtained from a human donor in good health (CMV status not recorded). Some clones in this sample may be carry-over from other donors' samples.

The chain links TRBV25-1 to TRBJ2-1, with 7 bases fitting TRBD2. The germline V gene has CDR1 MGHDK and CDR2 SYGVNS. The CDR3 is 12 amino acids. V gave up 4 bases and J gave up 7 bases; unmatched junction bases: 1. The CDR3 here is CASSGGGNEQFF. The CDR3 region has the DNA TGTGCCAGCAGTGGGGGGGGAAATGAGCAGTTCTTC.

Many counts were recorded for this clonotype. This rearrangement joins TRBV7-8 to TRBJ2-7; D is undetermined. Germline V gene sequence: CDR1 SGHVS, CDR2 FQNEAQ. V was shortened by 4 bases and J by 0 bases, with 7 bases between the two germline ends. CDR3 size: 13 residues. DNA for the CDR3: TGTGCCAGCAGCTCGGACGCCTCCTACGAGCAGTACTTC. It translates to CASSSDASYEQYF.

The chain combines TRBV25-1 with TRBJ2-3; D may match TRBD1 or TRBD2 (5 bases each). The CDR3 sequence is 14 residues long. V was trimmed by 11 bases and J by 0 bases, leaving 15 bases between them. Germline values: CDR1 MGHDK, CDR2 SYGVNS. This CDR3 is CAFRSGTSTDTQYF. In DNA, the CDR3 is TGTGCCTTTCGATCCGGGACGAGCACAGATACGCAGTATTTT.

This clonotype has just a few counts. Written as DNA, the CDR3 is TGTGCCAGCAGCCTCGGTGGGGGGGGCACTGAAGCTTTCTTT. This gives the protein CASSLGGGGTEAFF. This chain uses TRBV12-3 or TRBV12-4 with TRBJ1-1, with D tentatively TRBD1 (5 bases). Deletions cut 6 bases from V and 4 bases from J, with 15 bases between. The CDR3 loop spans 14 amino acids.

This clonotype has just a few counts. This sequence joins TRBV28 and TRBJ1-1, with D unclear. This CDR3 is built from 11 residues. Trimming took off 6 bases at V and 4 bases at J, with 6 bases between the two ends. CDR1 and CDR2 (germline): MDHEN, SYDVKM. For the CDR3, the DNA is TGTGCCAGCAGCGATACCACTGAAGCTTTCTTT. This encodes CASSDTTEAFF.

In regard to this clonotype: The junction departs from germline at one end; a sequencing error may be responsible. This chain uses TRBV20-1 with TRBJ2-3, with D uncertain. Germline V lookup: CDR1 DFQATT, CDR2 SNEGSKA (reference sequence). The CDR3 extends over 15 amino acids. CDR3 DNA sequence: TGCAGTGCCAGAGACTGGCCTCGGGGCACAGATACGCAGTATTTT. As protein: CSARDWPRGTDTQYF.

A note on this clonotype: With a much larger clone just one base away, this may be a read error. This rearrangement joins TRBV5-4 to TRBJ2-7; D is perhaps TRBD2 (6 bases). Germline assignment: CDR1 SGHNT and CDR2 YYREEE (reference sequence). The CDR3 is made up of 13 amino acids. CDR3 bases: TGTGCCAGCAGCCTTCGGGGGACCTACCAGCAGTACTTC. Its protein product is CASSLRGTYQQYF.

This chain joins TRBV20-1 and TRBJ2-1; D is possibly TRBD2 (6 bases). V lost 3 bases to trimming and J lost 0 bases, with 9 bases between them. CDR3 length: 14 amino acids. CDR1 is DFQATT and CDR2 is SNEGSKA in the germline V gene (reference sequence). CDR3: CSARDGGSYNEQFF. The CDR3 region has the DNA TGCAGTGCTAGGGACGGGGGCTCCTACAATGAGCAGTTCTTC.

CDR3 loop: CATSRGTSGGLETQYF. CDR3 bases: TGTGCCACCAGCAGAGGGACTAGCGGGGGTTTGGAGACCCAGTACTTC. The V call is TRBV15, the J call TRBJ2-5; the match to TRBD2 covers 13 bases. The germline V gene encodes CDR1 LNHNV and CDR2 YYDKDF (reference sequence). Trimming cost V 1 base and J 5 bases; bases outside gene matches: 4. The CDR3 contains 16 residues.

In DNA, the CDR3 is TGTGCCAGTAGCCCTGGGACAGGCATCATGAACACTGAAGCTTTCTTT. Residues: CASSPGTGIMNTEAFF. The rearrangement joins TRBV19 to TRBJ1-1; 8 nucleotides line up with TRBD1. This CDR3 is built from 16 residues. The junction had 9 bases not matched to a gene; V was cut back by 6 bases and J by 0 bases. CDR1 is LNHDA, CDR2 SQIVND, per germline (reference sequence).

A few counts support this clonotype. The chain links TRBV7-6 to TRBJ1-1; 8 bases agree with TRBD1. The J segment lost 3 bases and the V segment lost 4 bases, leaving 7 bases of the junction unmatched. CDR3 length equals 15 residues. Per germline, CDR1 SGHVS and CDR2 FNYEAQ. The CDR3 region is CASSSAQGAHTEAFF. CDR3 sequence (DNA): TGTGCCAGCAGCTCAGCCCAGGGGGCGCACACTGAAGCTTTCTTT.

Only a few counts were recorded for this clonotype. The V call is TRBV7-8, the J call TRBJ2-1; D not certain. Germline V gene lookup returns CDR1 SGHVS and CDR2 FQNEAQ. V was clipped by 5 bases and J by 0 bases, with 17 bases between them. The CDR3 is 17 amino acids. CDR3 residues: CASSRSWGSSSYNEQFF. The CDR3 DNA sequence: TGTGCCAGCAGCCGCTCATGGGGTTCGAGCTCCTACAATGAGCAGTTCTTC.

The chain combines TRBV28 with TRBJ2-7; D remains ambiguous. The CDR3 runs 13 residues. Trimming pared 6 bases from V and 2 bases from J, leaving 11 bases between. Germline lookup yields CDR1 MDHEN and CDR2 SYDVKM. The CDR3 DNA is TGTGCCAGCAGCCCCGGCCATACCTACGAGCAGTACTTC. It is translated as CASSPGHTYEQYF.

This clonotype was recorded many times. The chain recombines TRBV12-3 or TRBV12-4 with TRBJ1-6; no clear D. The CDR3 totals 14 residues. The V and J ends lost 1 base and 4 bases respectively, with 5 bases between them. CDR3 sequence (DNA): TGTGCCAGCAGTTTAGAGGTTTATAATTCACCCCTCCACTTT. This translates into CASSLEVYNSPLHF.